A selection of T cell receptor beta chains follows, all from one sample in a study of T cells in Graves' hyperthyroidism and ophthalmopathy. TCRdb re-called the multiplex PCR reads with MiXCR, one entry per CDR3 protein. There are 600,000 or so distinct CDR3 sequences in the sample; about 15% occur only once, and approximately 13% lies in the top ten. The material sequenced was blood. These receptors were taken from a woman aged 45-59 years with Graves' ophthalmopathy. Each CDR3 is given without its conserved first and last residue.

j_call	v_call	cdr3_aa
TRBJ2-2	TRBV29-1	SVETLAPGELF
TRBJ2-3	TRBV6-1	ASSYPGSTDTQY
TRBJ1-1	TRBV12-3/TRBV12-4	ASSFGTDTEAF
TRBJ2-1	TRBV28	ASSFGPEGLAGVIEQF
TRBJ2-3	TRBV28	ASMEGTEITDTQY
TRBJ1-5	TRBV7-2	ASSLAGGSQPQH
TRBJ2-6	TRBV9	ASSVEGPFAGANVLT
TRBJ2-7	TRBV10-3	AISWDPGLYEQY
TRBJ2-5	TRBV7-2	ASRMRETTPELD
TRBJ2-5	TRBV7-9	ASSLDVAGAWETQY
TRBJ2-7	TRBV2	ASSIGPSYEQY
TRBJ1-2	TRBV7-6	ASSPGGIDGYT
TRBJ1-1	TRBV7-9	ASSLGRFGRGNTEAF
TRBJ2-7	TRBV20-1	SASNSGRVYEQY
TRBJ2-3	TRBV20-1	SARGAGGPENTQY
TRBJ2-1	TRBV28	ASGLYPGQLTYNEQF
TRBJ1-2	TRBV28	ASSSLGEPGLSYT
TRBJ1-2	TRBV12-3/TRBV12-4	ASSPGQNTNYGYT
TRBJ2-6	TRBV9	ASSVEGGLGANVLT
TRBJ2-1	TRBV6-2/TRBV6-3	ASSGTSGAYNEQF
TRBJ2-5	TRBV11-2	ASALLAGTQETQY
TRBJ2-3	TRBV6-1	ASILTGSFPGTQY
TRBJ1-5	TRBV11-2	ASSLQDTNQPQH
TRBJ1-2	TRBV28	ASSTSRTGERGYT
TRBJ2-3	TRBV15	ATSRDGGQSTDTQY
TRBJ2-1	TRBV20-1	SAVGTSGIYEQF
TRBJ2-2	TRBV6-1	ASSETSTGELF
TRBJ2-7	TRBV7-2	ASSSTGLPIEQY
TRBJ2-3	TRBV4-1	ASSQRDTGNTDTQY